This paragraph reports one T cell receptor (beta chain). Its target is not known. The sample comes from a study of regulatory dendritic cells for organ transplantation. Notes on the study in general: Resting memory CD8+ T cells held the most alloreactive clonotypes. Regulatory dendritic cells appeared to expand memory CD8+ clones less than mature ones.

This table comes from immunoSEQ multiplex PCR, and its TCRdb copy is limited to in-frame clones, with some not included. The table has tens of thousands of clones, around 83% seen once. Sequences were obtained from naive CD4+ T cells from blood. The subset: CD45RA+ naive T cells. This clonotype was obtained from a human donor in good health.

In DNA, the CDR3 is TGCGCCAGCAGCTTGGGGGAGGGACTGGGTCAGCCCCAGCATTTT. This codes for CASSLGEGLGQPQHF. The V call is TRBV5-1, the J call TRBJ1-5; D might be TRBD1 (5 bases). This CDR3 has 15 residues. V lost 0 bases to trimming and J lost 6 bases, with 13 bases between them. Germline CDR1 SGHRS, CDR2 YFSETQ.